This T cell receptor beta chain was identified in a study of cytomegalovirus exposure and HLA in healthy donors. This CDR3 is built from 17 residues. CDR1 and CDR2 (germline): SGHTA, FQGNSA. Trimming cost V 4 bases and J 0 bases, with 17 bases left between them. This PCR relied on a set of 60 Vbeta primers and 13 Jbeta primers. Assay: immunoSEQ multiplex PCR; the TCRdb copy retains only in-frame clones and omits some. Among 150,000 to 180,000 clones listed, 65% to 75% were seen once. The receptor's source is a man aged 25 to 45 in good health and CMV-seronegative. The sample consisted of PBMCs. The rearrangement uses TRBV7-2 and TRBJ2-3, with D perhaps matching TRBD1 (6 bases). This chain's CDR3 is CASSSKWGPGSTDTQYF. DNA of the CDR3: TGTGCCAGCAGCTCTAAATGGGGGCCGGGAAGCACAGATACGCAGTATTTT.